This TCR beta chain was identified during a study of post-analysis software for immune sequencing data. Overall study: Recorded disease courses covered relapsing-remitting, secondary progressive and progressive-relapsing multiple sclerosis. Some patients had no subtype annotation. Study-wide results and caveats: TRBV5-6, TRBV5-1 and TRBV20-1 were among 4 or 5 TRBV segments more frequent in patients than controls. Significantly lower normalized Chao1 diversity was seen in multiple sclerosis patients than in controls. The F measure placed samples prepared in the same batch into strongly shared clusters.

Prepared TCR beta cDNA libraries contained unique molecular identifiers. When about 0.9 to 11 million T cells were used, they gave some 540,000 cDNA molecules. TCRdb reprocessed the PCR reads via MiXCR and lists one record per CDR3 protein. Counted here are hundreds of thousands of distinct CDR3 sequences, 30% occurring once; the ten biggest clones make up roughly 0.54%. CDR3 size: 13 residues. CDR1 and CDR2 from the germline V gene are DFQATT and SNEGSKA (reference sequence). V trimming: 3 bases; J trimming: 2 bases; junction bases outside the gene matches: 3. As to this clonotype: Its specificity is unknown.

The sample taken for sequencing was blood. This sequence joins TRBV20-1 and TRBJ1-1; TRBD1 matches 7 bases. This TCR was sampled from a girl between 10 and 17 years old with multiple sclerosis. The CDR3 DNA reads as TGCAGTGCTAGTAAGGGGGCCAACACTGAAGCTTTCTTT. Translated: CSASKGANTEAFF.